These 18 T cell receptor beta chains share one sample of origin, sequenced in a study of vaccination and CD4 T cells after COVID-19. Stated treatment: roughly ten-day PBMC culture with coronavirus spike peptide pools or control peptides (ViraFEST assay). The antigens of these receptors remain unknown. The Oncomine TCR Beta short-read assay was applied to DNA of cultured CD4+ T cells. TCRdb re-derived calls from the PCR reads in MiXCR, one entry per CDR3 protein. This sample has approximately 11,000 distinct CDR3 sequences, with approximately 41% found just once. The sample was CD4+ T cells from blood, cultured in vitro. The receptors stem from a human donor who had recovered from COVID-19.

The chain couples TRBV12-5 to TRBJ2-1; 10 positions agree with TRBD2. Germline V lookup: CDR1 LGHNT, CDR2 FRNRAP. The trim removed 0 bases at V and 0 bases at J, leaving 8 bases unmatched. The CDR3 consists of 19 residues. CDR3 loop: CASGLVPLAGESSYNEQFF. DNA for the CDR3: TGTGCTAGTGGTTTGGTACCCCTAGCGGGAGAGAGCTCCTACAATGAGCAGTTCTTC.

V usage is TRBV7-8 and J usage is TRBJ2-7; 7 bases match TRBD1. V was clipped by 0 bases and J by 0 bases; unmatched bases: 5. Germline V lookup: CDR1 SGHVS, CDR2 FQNEAQ. CDR3 length equals 16 residues. In DNA, the CDR3 is TGTGCCAGCAGCTTAGCTAGGGGGCTTGCCTCCTACGAGCAGTACTTC. Translated: CASSLARGLASYEQYF.

The V and J genes are TRBV27 and TRBJ2-1, with 8 nucleotides matching TRBD2. V gave up 6 bases and J gave up 8 bases; unmatched junction bases: 12. Germline-derived CDR1 and CDR2 are MNHEY and SMNVEV (reference sequence). The CDR3 is 15 amino acids. CDR3 nucleotide sequence: TGTGCCAGCAGCTCCGGGACTAGAAACCCCTATGAGCAGTTCTTC. It codes for CASSSGTRNPYEQFF.

This clonotype was seen only a few times. The chain combines TRBV7-2 with TRBJ2-2; D unresolved. Trimming pared 2 bases from V and 4 bases from J, leaving 11 bases between. CDR3 length: 15 residues. Germline-derived CDR1 and CDR2 are SGHTA and FQGNSA. The CDR3 loop is CASSLSSRSTGELFF. The CDR3 nucleotides are TGTGCCAGCAGCTTAAGCTCCCGATCCACCGGGGAGCTGTTTTTT.

This clonotype came up a few times. CDR3 sequence reads: CASSLTNQPQHF. DNA for the CDR3: TGTGCCAGTAGTTTGACTAATCAGCCCCAGCATTTT. The chain combines TRBV19 with TRBJ1-5; D is ambiguous. CDR1 LNHDA and CDR2 SQIVND come from the germline V gene (reference sequence). The CDR3 is made up of 12 amino acids. Between the trimmed V and J ends, which lost 5 bases and 4 bases, there was a span of 6 bases. Full variable domain (remainder filled in from reference TRBV19 and TRBJ1-5): DGGITQSPKYLFRKEGQNVTLSCEQNLNHDAMYWYRQDPGQGLRLIYYSQIVNDFQKGDIAEGYSVSREKKESFPLTVTSAQKNPTAFYLCASSLTNQPQHFGDGTRLSIL.

The chain employs TRBV4-2 and TRBJ2-5; a possible D gene is TRBD2 (7 bases). CDR3 length: 16 residues. Germline V gene lookup returns CDR1 LGHNA and CDR2 YNFKEQ. V lost 4 bases to trimming and J lost 2 bases, with 17 bases between them. The CDR3 loop reads CASSLHGGGRQETQYF. CDR3 nucleotide sequence: TGTGCCAGCAGCCTCCATGGGGGCGGGAGACAAGAGACCCAGTACTTC.

This clonotype turned up a few times. The rearrangement joins TRBV28 to TRBJ1-2; no definite D call. V lost 7 bases and J lost 3, with 9 bases in between. This CDR3 is 12 amino acids long. Germline assignment: CDR1 MDHEN and CDR2 SYDVKM. CDR3 in amino acids: CASNEEDYGYTF. The CDR3, as DNA: TGTGCCAGCAACGAGGAGGACTATGGCTACACCTTC.

This clonotype has a handful of counts. The rearrangement joins TRBV24-1 to TRBJ2-1, with D perhaps matching TRBD2 (6 bases). Per germline, CDR1 KGHDR and CDR2 SFDVKD. This CDR3 is 16 amino acids long. Trimming removed 6 bases from V and 0 bases from J, with 14 bases in between. The CDR3 DNA is TGTGCCACCAGTTCGGGAGCGGCCAGCTCCTACAATGAGCAGTTCTTC. This codes for CATSSGAASSYNEQFF.

This clonotype was recorded a few times. The chain couples TRBV5-1 to TRBJ2-7; 7 positions match TRBD1. V was clipped by 4 bases and J by 3 bases; unmatched bases: 10. This CDR3 is built from 15 residues. Germline CDR1 is SGHRS and CDR2 is YFSETQ. CDR3 protein: CASSTGTAVNYEQYF. The CDR3 region has the DNA TGCGCCAGCAGCACGGGGACAGCCGTGAACTACGAGCAGTACTTC.

In nucleotides, the CDR3 is TGTGCCAGCAGCTCGAGCGCAGGTTCGAACATTCAGTACTTC. Its translation: CASSSSAGSNIQYF. The J gene is TRBJ2-4, the V gene TRBV11-3; D gene ambiguous. The ends were cut back, 4 bases at V and 7 bases at J, with 14 bases in the middle. CDR1 is SGHNT, CDR2 YENEEA, per germline. The CDR3 covers 14 residues.

There are a few counts of this clonotype. Here the CDR3 reads CSARGGQYTEAFF. CDR3 bases: TGCAGTGCTAGGGGAGGACAGTACACTGAAGCTTTCTTT. The chain is built from TRBV20-1 and TRBJ1-1, with a possible D match to TRBD1 (6 bases). CDR3 length: 13 residues. The V end lost 3 bases, the J end lost 3 bases, and 11 bases lay between the germline ends. Germline assignment: CDR1 DFQATT and CDR2 SNEGSKA (reference sequence).

V is TRBV4-1 and J is TRBJ2-7; possible D gene TRBD1, 6 bases. Trimming removed 0 bases at V and 10 bases at J, with 16 bases between. This CDR3 has 14 residues. Per the germline V gene, CDR1 is MGHRA and CDR2 is YSYEKL. The DNA for the CDR3 is TGCGCCAGCAGCCAAGATCTTTGGGACAAAGTCCAGTACTTC. Residues: CASSQDLWDKVQYF.

This chain connects TRBV7-9 to TRBJ2-7, with D unclear. CDR3 size: 15 residues. Trimming shortened V by 2 bases and J by 2 bases, and 13 bases separated the two germline ends. Per the germline V gene, CDR1 is SEHNR and CDR2 is FQNEAQ (reference sequence). The CDR3 spells CASSLPGLVAYEQYF. In nucleotides, the CDR3 is TGTGCCAGCAGCTTACCAGGTCTCGTTGCCTACGAGCAGTACTTC.

This clonotype was recorded a few times. This chain joins TRBV20-1 and TRBJ2-7, with 12 bases aligning to TRBD1. The CDR3 extends over 14 amino acids. Germline trimming cut 7 bases from V and 2 bases from J; bases unmatched to any gene: 6. Germline assignment: CDR1 DFQATT and CDR2 SNEGSKA (reference sequence). CDR3 sequence: CSVGQGASPYEQYF. Written as DNA, the CDR3 is TGCAGTGTGGGACAGGGGGCCAGTCCCTACGAGCAGTACTTC.

This chain uses TRBV12-3 or TRBV12-4 with TRBJ1-2; 9 bases are shared with TRBD1. The CDR3 spans 15 residues. Unmatched junction bases numbered 3, after V lost 4 bases and J lost 0 bases. Here the CDR3 DNA reads TGTGCCAGCAGTTCTGACAGGGGGTCTAACTATGGCTACACCTTC. It yields the protein CASSSDRGSNYGYTF.

In this sample, this clonotype turned up a few times. The chain has TRBV15 and TRBJ2-3, with D uncertain. V lost 0 bases and J lost 10, with 11 bases in between. Germline CDR1 reads LNHNV; CDR2 reads YYDKDF (reference sequence). The length of the CDR3 is 13 residues. CDR3 in DNA: TGTGCCACCAGCAGAGATTTGACCGATGCGCAGTATTTT. This encodes CATSRDLTDAQYF.

V and J are TRBV24-1 and TRBJ2-2, with TRBD2 as a possible D gene (5 bases). V was trimmed by 0 bases and J by 5 bases, leaving 6 bases between them. This CDR3 has 14 residues. Germline assignment: CDR1 KGHDR and CDR2 SFDVKD. The CDR3 loop is CATSDLEGTGELFF. CDR3 DNA: TGTGCCACCAGTGATTTGGAGGGTACCGGGGAGCTGTTTTTT.

The genes are TRBV7-9 and TRBJ2-1; the D is unclear. The CDR3 has 13 residues. The ends were cut back, 5 bases at V and 6 bases at J, with 11 bases in the middle. CDR1 is SEHNR, CDR2 FQNEAQ, per germline (reference sequence). In nucleotides, the CDR3 is TGTGCCAGCAGCCAAGAAAACAGCAATGAGCAGTTCTTC. Translated, it gives CASSQENSNEQFF. Complete variable domain (other parts from reference TRBV7-9 and TRBJ2-1): DTGVSQNPRHKITKRGQNVTFRCDPISEHNRLYWYRQTLGQGPEFLTYFQNEAQLEKSRLLSDRFSAERPKGSFSTLEIQRTEQGDSAMYLCASSQENSNEQFFGPGTRLTVL.